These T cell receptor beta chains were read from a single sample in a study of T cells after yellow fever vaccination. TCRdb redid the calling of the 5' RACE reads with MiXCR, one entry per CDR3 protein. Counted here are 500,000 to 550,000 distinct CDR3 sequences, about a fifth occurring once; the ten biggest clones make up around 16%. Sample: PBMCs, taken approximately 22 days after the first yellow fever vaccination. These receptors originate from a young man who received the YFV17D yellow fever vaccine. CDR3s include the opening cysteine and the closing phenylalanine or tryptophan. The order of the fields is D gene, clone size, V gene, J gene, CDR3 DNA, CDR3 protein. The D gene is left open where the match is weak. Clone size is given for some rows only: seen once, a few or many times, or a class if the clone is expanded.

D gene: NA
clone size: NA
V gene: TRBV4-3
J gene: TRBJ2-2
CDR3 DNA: TGCGCCAGCAGCCGGGCCGGTGGAACCGGGGAGCTGTTTTTT
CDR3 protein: CASSRAGGTGELFF

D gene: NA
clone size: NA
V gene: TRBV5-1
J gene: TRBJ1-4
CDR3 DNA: TGCGCCAGCAGCCCGGGGGGACCAACTAATGAAAAACTGTTTTTT
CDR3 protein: CASSPGGPTNEKLFF

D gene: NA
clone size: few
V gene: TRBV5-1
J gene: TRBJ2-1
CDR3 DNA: TGCGCCAGCGCCTTTTTGGGTGGAAATGAGCAGTTCTTC
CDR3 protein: CASAFLGGNEQFF

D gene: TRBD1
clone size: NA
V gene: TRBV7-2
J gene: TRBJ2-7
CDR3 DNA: TGTGCCAGCAGCTTAGCCACGGGACAGGGGAATCCTCTGGAGCAGTACTTC
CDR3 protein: CASSLATGQGNPLEQYF

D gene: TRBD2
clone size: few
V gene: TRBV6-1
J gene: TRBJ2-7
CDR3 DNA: TGTGCCAGCAGCCCGATAGCGGGGGGCTCCTACGAGCAGTACTTC
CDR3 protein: CASSPIAGGSYEQYF

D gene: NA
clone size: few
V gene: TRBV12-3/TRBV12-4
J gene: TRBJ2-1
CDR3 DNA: TGTGCCAGCAGTTTAGATCAGGACTATGAGCAGTTCTTC
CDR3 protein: CASSLDQDYEQFF

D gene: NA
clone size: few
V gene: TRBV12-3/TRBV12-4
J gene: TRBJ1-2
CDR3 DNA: TGTGCCAGCAGTTTATACAAGGTGGATGGCTACACCTTC
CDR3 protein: CASSLYKVDGYTF

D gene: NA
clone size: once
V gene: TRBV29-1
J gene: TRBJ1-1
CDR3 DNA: TGCAGCGTTGGCCTGGGGTACACTGAAGCTTTCTTT
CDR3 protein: CSVGLGYTEAFF

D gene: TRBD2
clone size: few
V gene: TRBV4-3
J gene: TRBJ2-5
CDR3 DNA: TGCGCCAGCAGCCAAGAGGCAGCTAGCGGGGCCCAAGAGACCCAGTACTTC
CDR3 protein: CASSQEAASGAQETQYF

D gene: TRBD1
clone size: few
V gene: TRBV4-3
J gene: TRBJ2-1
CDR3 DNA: TGCGCCAGCAGCCAATTCACAGGGGCCTTCTCCTACAATGAGCAGTTCTTC
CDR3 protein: CASSQFTGAFSYNEQFF

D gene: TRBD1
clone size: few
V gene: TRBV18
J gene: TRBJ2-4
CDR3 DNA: TGTGCCAGCTCACCATGGAGTTCAGGACAGGGGGTTCCGGACTTC
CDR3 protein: CASSPWSSGQGVPDF

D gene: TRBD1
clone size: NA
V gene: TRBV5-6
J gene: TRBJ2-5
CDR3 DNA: TGTGCCAGCAGCCCCTTGCTCCTCACAGGGGGGCATCGGGAGACCCAGTACTTC
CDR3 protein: CASSPLLLTGGHRETQYF

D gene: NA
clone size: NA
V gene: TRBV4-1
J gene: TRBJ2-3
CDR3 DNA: TGCGCCAGCAGCCAAGTGCTGGCAGATACGCAGTATTTT
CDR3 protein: CASSQVLADTQYF

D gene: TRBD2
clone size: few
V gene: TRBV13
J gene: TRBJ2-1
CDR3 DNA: TGTGCCAGCAGCTTAGGGGGGCGGGGGATGAATGAGCAGTTCTTC
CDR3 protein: CASSLGGRGMNEQFF

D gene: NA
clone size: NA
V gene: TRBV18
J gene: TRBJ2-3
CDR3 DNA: TGTGCCAGCTCACCAGATGGCGCAGATACGCAGTATTTT
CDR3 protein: CASSPDGADTQYF

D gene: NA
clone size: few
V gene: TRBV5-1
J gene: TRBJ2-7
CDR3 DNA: TGCGCCAGCAGCTCCCAGAACCCCTACGAGCAGTACTTC
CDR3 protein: CASSSQNPYEQYF

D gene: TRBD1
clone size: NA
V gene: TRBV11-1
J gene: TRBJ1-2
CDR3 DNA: TGTGCCAGCAGCCCAACCGGGACAGGGAACAAATCGGGTCCGGCCTACACCTTC
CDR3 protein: CASSPTGTGNKSGPAYTF

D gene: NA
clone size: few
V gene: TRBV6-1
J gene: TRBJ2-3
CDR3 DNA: TGTGCCAGCACCGACAAGAACACAGATACGCAGTATTTT
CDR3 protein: CASTDKNTDTQYF

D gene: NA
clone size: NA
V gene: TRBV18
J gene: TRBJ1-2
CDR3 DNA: TGTGCCAGCTCACCAGTCGAGGCCAGGGGCTATGGCTACACCTTC
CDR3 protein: CASSPVEARGYGYTF

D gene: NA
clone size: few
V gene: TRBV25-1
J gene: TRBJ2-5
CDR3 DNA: TGTGCCAGCAGTGAATATATTGGAATGGGGGTTCAAGAGACCCAGTACTTC
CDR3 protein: CASSEYIGMGVQETQYF

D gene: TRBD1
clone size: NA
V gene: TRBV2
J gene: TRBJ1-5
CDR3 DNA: TGTACCCGCAGTTTACCAACCCGGGACAGGGGGCCCAATCAGCCCCAGCATTTT
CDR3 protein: CTRSLPTRDRGPNQPQHF

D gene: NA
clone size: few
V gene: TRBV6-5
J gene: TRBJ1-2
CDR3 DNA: TGTGCCAGCAGCTTAACAGTCCAGGCACCCTATGGCTACACCTTC
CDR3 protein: CASSLTVQAPYGYTF

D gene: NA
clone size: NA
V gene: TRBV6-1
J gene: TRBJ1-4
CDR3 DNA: TGTGCCAGCAGGGAGAGTACAACTAATGAAAAACTGTTTTTT
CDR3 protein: CASRESTTNEKLFF

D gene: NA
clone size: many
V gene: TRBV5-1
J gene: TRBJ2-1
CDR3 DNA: TGCGCCAGCAGCTTGGGGGCCATCTACAATGAGCAGTTCTTC
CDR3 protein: CASSLGAIYNEQFF

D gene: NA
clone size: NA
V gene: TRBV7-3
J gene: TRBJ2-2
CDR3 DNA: TGTGCCAGCAGCTTATCAGCTACCGGGGAGCTGTTTTTT
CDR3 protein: CASSLSATGELFF

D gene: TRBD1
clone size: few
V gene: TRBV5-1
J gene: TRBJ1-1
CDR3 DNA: TGCGCCAGCAGCTCTCCCTCAGGGGGGACTGAAGCTTTCTTT
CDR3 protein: CASSSPSGGTEAFF

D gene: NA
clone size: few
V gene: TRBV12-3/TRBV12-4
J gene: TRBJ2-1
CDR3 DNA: TGTGCCAGCAGTTTAGCGGGGGCCACCTCCTACAATGAGCAGTTCTTC
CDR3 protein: CASSLAGATSYNEQFF

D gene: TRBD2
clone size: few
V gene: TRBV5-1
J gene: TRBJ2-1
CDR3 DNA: TGCGCCAGCAGCGCAACTAGCGGGGGGGCCCTCAATGAGCAGTTCTTC
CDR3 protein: CASSATSGGALNEQFF

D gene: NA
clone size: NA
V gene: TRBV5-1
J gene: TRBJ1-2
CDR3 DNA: TGCGCCAGCAGCCCCCCACAGGCTAACTATGGCTACACCTTC
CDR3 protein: CASSPPQANYGYTF

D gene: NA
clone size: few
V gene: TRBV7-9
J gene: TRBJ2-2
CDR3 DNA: TGTGCCAGCAGCTTAGTCGGAAAGAACACCGGGGAGCTGTTTTTT
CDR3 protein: CASSLVGKNTGELFF

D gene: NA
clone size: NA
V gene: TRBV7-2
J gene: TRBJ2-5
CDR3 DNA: TGTGCCAGCAGCTTGGGGGACTTCCAAGAGACCCAGTACTTC
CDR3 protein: CASSLGDFQETQYF

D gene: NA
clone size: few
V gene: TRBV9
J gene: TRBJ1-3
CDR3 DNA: TGTGCCAGCAGCGTCCTGTCAACTGGAAACACCATATATTTT
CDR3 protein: CASSVLSTGNTIYF

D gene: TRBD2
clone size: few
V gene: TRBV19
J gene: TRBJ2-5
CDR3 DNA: TGTGCCAGTAGTCGAACGACTAGCGGGACTGGAGAGACCCAGTACTTC
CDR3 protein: CASSRTTSGTGETQYF

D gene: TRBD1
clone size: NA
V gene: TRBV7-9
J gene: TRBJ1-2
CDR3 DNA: TGTGCCAGCAGCAGCCTCACAGGGGGCAACTATGGCTACACCTTC
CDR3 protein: CASSSLTGGNYGYTF

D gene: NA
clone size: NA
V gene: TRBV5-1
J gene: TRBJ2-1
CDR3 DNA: TGCGCCAGCAGCTGGCTGGGTTTCAATGAGCAGTTCTTC
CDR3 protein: CASSWLGFNEQFF

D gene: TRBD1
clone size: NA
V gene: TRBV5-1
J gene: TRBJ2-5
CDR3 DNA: TGCGCCAGCAGCTTTTCCGGGACAGGGGAAGAGACCCAGTACTTC
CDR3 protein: CASSFSGTGEETQYF

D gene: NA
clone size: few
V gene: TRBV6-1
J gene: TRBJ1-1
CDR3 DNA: TGTGCCAGCCGTCCGGGGTGGAGGGCGTATAGTAAAACTGAAGCTTTCTTT
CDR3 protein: CASRPGWRAYSKTEAFF

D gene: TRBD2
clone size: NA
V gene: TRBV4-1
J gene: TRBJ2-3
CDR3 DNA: TGCGCCAGTCATCACTACGCGGGGGGGACAATGGGTACGCAGTATTTT
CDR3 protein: CASHHYAGGTMGTQYF

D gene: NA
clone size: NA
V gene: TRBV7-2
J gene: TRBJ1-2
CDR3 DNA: TGTGCCAGCAGCGACTACCACATTCGGAACTATGGCTACACCTTC
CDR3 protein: CASSDYHIRNYGYTF

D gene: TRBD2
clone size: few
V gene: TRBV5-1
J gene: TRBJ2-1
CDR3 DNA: TGCGCCAGCAGTTTTAGCGGGGGGCCGAGCTCCTACAATGAGCAGTTCTTC
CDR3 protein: CASSFSGGPSSYNEQFF